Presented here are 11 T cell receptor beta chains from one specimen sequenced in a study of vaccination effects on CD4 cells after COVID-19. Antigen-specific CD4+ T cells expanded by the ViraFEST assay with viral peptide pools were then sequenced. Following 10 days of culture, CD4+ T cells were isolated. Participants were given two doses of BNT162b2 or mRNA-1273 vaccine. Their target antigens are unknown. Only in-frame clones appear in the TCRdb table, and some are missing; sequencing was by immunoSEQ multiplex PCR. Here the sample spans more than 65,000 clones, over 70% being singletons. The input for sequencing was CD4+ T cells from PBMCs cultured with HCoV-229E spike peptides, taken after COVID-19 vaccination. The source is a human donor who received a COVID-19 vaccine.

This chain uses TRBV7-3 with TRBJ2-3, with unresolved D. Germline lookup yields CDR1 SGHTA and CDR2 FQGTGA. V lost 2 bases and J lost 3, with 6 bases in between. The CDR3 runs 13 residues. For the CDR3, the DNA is TGTGCCAGCAGCTTACGCCCTACAGATACGCAGTATTTT. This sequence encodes CASSLRPTDTQYF.

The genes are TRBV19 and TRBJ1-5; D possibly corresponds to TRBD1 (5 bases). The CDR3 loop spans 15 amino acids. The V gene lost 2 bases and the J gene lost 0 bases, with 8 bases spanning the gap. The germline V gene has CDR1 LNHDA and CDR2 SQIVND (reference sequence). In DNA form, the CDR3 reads TGTGCCAGTAGTATATGGGACCTTAGCAATCAGCCCCAGCATTTT. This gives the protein CASSIWDLSNQPQHF.

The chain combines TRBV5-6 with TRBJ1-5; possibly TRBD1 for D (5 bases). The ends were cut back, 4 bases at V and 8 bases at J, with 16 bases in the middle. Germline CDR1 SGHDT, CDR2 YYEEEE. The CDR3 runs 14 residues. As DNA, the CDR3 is TGTGCCAGCAGCCTTTGGGGCAGGGTTGAGCCCCAGCATTTT. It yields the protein CASSLWGRVEPQHF. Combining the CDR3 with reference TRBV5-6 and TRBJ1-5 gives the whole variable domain DAGVTQSPTHLIKTRGQQVTLRCSPKSGHDTVSWYQQALGQGPQFIFQYYEEEERQRGNFPDRFSGHQFPNYSSELNVNALLLGDSALYLCASSLWGRVEPQHFGDGTRLSIL.

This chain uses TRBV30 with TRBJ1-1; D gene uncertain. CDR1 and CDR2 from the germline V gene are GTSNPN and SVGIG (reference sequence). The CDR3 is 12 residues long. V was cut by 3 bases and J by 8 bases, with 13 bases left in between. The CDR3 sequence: CAWRGASYEAFF. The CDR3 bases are TGTGCCTGGAGAGGTGCCTCGTACGAAGCTTTCTTT. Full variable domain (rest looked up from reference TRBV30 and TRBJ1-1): SQTIHQWPATLVQPVGSPLSLECTVEGTSNPNLYWYRQAAGRGLQLLFYSVGIGQISSEVPQNLSASRPQDRQFILSSKKLLLSDSGFYLCAWRGASYEAFFGQGTRLTVV.

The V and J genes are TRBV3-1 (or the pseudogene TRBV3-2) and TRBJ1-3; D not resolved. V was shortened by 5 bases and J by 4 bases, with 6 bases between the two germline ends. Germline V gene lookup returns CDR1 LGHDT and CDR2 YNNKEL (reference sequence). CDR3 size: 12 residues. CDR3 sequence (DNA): TGTGCCAGCAGCTTACAGGGAAACACCATATATTTT. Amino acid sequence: CASSLQGNTIYF.

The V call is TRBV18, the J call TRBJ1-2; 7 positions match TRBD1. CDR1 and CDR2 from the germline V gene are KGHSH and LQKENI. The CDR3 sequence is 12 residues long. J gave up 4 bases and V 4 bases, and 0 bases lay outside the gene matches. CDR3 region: CASSRDSYGYTF. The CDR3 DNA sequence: TGTGCCAGCTCACGGGACAGCTATGGCTACACCTTC. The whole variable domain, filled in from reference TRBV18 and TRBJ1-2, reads NAGVMQNPRHLVRRRGQEARLRCSPMKGHSHVYWYRQLPEEGLKFMVYLQKENIIDESGMPKERFSAEFPKEGPSILRIQQVVRGDSAAYFCASSRDSYGYTFGSGTRLTVV.

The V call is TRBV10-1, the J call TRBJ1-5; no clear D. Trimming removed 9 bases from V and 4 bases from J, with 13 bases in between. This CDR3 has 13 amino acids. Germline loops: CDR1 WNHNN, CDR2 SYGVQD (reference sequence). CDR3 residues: CASSQDGNQPQHF. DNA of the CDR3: TGCGCCAGTTCCCAGGACGGAAATCAGCCCCAGCATTTT.

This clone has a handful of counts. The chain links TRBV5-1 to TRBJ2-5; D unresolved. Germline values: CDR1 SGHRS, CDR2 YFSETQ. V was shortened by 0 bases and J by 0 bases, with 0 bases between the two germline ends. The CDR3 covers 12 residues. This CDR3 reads CASSLDQETQYF. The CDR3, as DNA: TGCGCCAGCAGCTTGGACCAAGAGACCCAGTACTTC.

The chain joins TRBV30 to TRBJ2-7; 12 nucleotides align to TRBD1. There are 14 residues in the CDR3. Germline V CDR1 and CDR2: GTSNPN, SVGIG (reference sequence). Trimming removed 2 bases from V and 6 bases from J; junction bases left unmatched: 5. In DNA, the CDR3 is TGTGCCTGGAGTCTGGGGACAGGGGGCAGCGAGCAGTACGTC. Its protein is CAWSLGTGGSEQYV.

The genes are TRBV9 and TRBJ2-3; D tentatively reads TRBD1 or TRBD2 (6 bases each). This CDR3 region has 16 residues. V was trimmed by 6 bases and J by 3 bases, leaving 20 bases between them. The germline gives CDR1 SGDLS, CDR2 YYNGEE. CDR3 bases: TGTGCCAGCACCCCCATATCGGGGGCTAGTACAGATACGCAGTATTTT. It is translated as CASTPISGASTDTQYF.

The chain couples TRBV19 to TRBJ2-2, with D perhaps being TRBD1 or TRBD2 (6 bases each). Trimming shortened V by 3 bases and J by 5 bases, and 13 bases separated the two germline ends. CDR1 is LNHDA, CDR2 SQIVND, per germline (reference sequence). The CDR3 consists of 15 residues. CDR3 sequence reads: CASSMLGGLTGELFF. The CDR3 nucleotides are TGTGCCAGTAGTATGCTAGGGGGGTTAACCGGGGAGCTGTTTTTT.